Listed here are 19 T cell receptor beta chains from one sample, sequenced in a study of T cells in Graves' hyperthyroidism and ophthalmopathy (dated by TCRdb to 2018 to 2020). Library generation was performed with multiplex PCR. Instrument on record: Illumina HiSeq 2000. The TCR beta CDR3 regions were amplified from RNA transcripts. The TCR CDR3 was subjected to a first round of RT-PCR using the HTBI primer set and the Qiagen OneStep RT-PCR kit. TCRdb trimmed public reads at Q25 via fastp, called clones via MiXCR and kept in-frame beta chains. When rows share a CDR3 protein, they turn into one entry using the most common DNA and genes. The sample table contains 300,000 to 400,000 distinct CDR3 sequences; only one count was recorded for around 14% of them. 9.2% of the sample is in the top ten clones. Sample: blood. These receptors were taken from a woman aged 18-29 years with Graves' hyperthyroidism.

This clonotype has ten or more counts. The V gene is TRBV7-9, the J gene TRBJ2-1, with D perhaps TRBD2 (5 bases). The V end lost 1 base, the J end lost 6 bases, and 10 bases lay between the germline ends. The CDR3 extends over 14 amino acids. The germline CDR1 and CDR2 sequences are SEHNR and FQNEAQ (reference sequence). The CDR3 spells CASSLGGNGNEQFF. Here the CDR3 DNA reads TGTGCCAGCAGCTTAGGAGGGAACGGCAATGAGCAGTTCTTC. The whole variable domain, filled in from reference TRBV7-9 and TRBJ2-1, reads DTGVSQNPRHKITKRGQNVTFRCDPISEHNRLYWYRQTLGQGPEFLTYFQNEAQLEKSRLLSDRFSAERPKGSFSTLEIQRTEQGDSAMYLCASSLGGNGNEQFFGPGTRLTVL.

The sample holds many counts of this clonotype. The chain joins TRBV9 to TRBJ2-7; TRBD1 matches 9 bases. CDR1 is SGDLS, CDR2 YYNGEE, per germline. The CDR3 sequence is 16 residues long. The J segment lost 6 bases and the V segment lost 0 bases, leaving 10 bases of the junction unmatched. CDR3 region: CASSVGGPGQGREQYF. In DNA form, the CDR3 reads TGTGCCAGCAGCGTAGGGGGTCCGGGACAGGGCCGCGAGCAGTACTTC.

The chain links TRBV6-1 to TRBJ2-1; 7 bases are a match to TRBD1. The V and J ends lost 5 bases and 13 bases, in that order; junction bases with no gene match: 8. CDR3 length: 12 amino acids. Germline V CDR1 and CDR2: MNHNS, SASEGT. CDR3 in amino acids: CASSNQGEFQFF. In DNA form, the CDR3 reads TGTGCCAGCAGTAACCAGGGGGAATTTCAGTTCTTC.

There are many counts of this clonotype. This chain connects TRBV10-2 to TRBJ1-2, with D possibly matching TRBD1 (5 bases). The length of the CDR3 is 15 residues. Germline CDR1 and CDR2: WSHSY and SAAADI. The V end lost 3 bases, the J end lost 4 bases, and 15 bases lay between the germline ends. The CDR3 nucleotides read TGCGCCAGCAGTGATCTTGGGGGGATCGGCTATGGCTACACCTTC. It translates to CASSDLGGIGYGYTF.

This clonotype was detected many times. The V call is TRBV28, the J call TRBJ1-5; D remains ambiguous. Trimming took off 3 bases at V and 7 bases at J, with 10 bases between the two ends. Germline assignment: CDR1 MDHEN and CDR2 SYDVKM. The CDR3 length is 13 residues. The CDR3 nucleotides are TGTGCCAGCAGTTTCAGCCGAGGGCAGCCCCAGCATTTT. Translating it yields CASSFSRGQPQHF. Based on the CDR3 plus reference TRBV28 and TRBJ1-5, the full variable domain is DVKVTQSSRYLVKRTGEKVFLECVQDMDHENMFWYRQDPGLGLRLIYFSYDVKMKEKGDIPEGYSVSREKKERFSLILESASTNQTSMYLCASSFSRGQPQHFGDGTRLSIL.

Ten or more counts support this clonotype. The chain combines TRBV24-1 with TRBJ2-3, with D perhaps TRBD1 or TRBD2 (6 bases each). This CDR3 is built from 13 residues. Trimming removed 9 bases from V and 5 bases from J, with 14 bases in between. The germline V gene encodes CDR1 KGHDR and CDR2 SFDVKD. The CDR3 coding sequence is TGTGCCACCCACAACGGGGGCGGAGATACGCAGTATTTT. This gives the protein CATHNGGGDTQYF.

This clonotype was detected ten times or more. The chain combines TRBV30 with TRBJ1-2; 11 nucleotides match TRBD1. The CDR3 runs 16 residues. The trim removed 0 bases at V and 2 bases at J, leaving 5 bases unmatched. Germline V CDR1 and CDR2: GTSNPN, SVGIG (reference sequence). DNA for the CDR3: TGTGCCTGGAGTGTCATGTGGGACAGGGGGAACTATGGCTACACCTTC. As protein: CAWSVMWDRGNYGYTF.

This clonotype was observed a handful of times. CDR3 loop: CASSQTGAGAYEQYF. The CDR3 DNA is TGCGCCAGCAGCCAGACGGGAGCGGGGGCCTACGAGCAGTACTTC. The genes are TRBV4-3 and TRBJ2-7; TRBD2 aligns across 8 bases. CDR1 LGHNA and CDR2 YSLEER come from the germline V gene. The CDR3 runs to 15 residues. V shed 3 bases and J 2 bases; nucleotides not matched to a gene: 6.

At least ten counts were recorded for this clonotype. CDR3 bases: TGTGCCAGCAGTACGAGTGACAGGGGGCACAATCAGCCCCAGCATTTT. Its translation: CASSTSDRGHNQPQHF. J is TRBJ1-5 and V is TRBV6-1; TRBD1 agrees at 10 bases. The CDR3 covers 16 residues. Germline V lookup: CDR1 MNHNS, CDR2 SASEGT. Trimming removed 5 bases from V and 3 bases from J; junction bases left unmatched: 7.

This clonotype was counted only a few times. The conserved closing phenylalanine or tryptophan is absent in this CDR3, likely reflecting a read error. The chain joins TRBV7-8 to TRBJ1-1; no definite D call. Germline V gene sequence: CDR1 SGHVS, CDR2 FQNEAQ. The CDR3 is made up of 13 amino acids. With 7 bases removed from V and 1 base from J, the gap between germline ends came to 10 bases. CDR3 DNA sequence: TGTGCCAGCACAAGCGGAGCGAACACTGAAGCTTTCTCT. This codes for CASTSGANTEAFS.

There are many counts of this clonotype. The genes are TRBV4-3 and TRBJ2-7; the match to TRBD1 covers 8 bases. The junction had 3 bases not matched to a gene; V was cut back by 1 base and J by 4 bases. The germline gives CDR1 LGHNA, CDR2 YSLEER. CDR3 length: 14 residues. The CDR3 region has the DNA TGCGCCAGCAGCCAAGGAGACAGGGGATACGAGCAGTACTTC. Residues: CASSQGDRGYEQYF.

This clonotype was found many times. The chain is built from TRBV19 and TRBJ2-4; 10 nucleotides align to TRBD1. Germline trimming cut 4 bases from V and 7 bases from J; bases unmatched to any gene: 7. CDR1 and CDR2 (germline): LNHDA, SQIVND (reference sequence). CDR3 size: 15 residues. Written as DNA, the CDR3 is TGTGCCAGTAGTACCTCCGGGACAGGGGCCAACATTCAGTACTTC. This gives the protein CASSTSGTGANIQYF.

This clonotype was picked up a small number of times. This may be a read error: a much more frequent sequence differs by one nucleotide. The rearrangement uses TRBV3-1 and TRBJ2-7; weak D call: TRBD1 (6 bases). The CDR3 loop spans 16 amino acids. In germline, CDR1 is LGHDT, CDR2 YNNKEL (reference sequence). The CDR3 nucleotides read TGTGCCAGCAGCGGGGGACGTAGGACAGACCTCTACGAGCAGCACTTC. Translation: CASSGGRRTDLYEQHF.

This clonotype was picked up many times. One junction end disagrees with the germline gene, perhaps due to a read error. The rearrangement links TRBV7-2 to TRBJ2-7, with a weak D call TRBD2 (6 bases). CDR1 SGHTA and CDR2 FQGNSA come from the germline V gene. This CDR3 spans 15 amino acids. The CDR3 sequence: CASRLGTSGSYEQYF. The CDR3 DNA is TGTGCCAGCAGATTAGGGACTTCTGGATCCTACGAGCAGTACTTC.

This clonotype occurred many times. The rearrangement links TRBV7-3 to TRBJ2-3; D may match TRBD1 or TRBD2 (7 bases each). Trimming shortened V by 5 bases and J by 6 bases, and 18 bases separated the two germline ends. The CDR3 runs 15 residues. The germline V gene has CDR1 SGHTA and CDR2 FQGTGA. The CDR3 nucleotides read TGTGCCAGCAGCCTCACCGGGGGGACAGATGATACGCAGTATTTT. It specifies CASSLTGGTDDTQYF.

Concerning this clonotype: A junction boundary mismatches the germline segment, possibly from a read error. The V call is TRBV18, the J call TRBJ1-4; D not resolved. CDR1 and CDR2 from the germline V gene are KGHSH and LQKENI. The CDR3 runs 14 residues. CDR3: CANSPGQLTEKLFF. The CDR3 DNA reads as TGTGCCAACTCACCCGGGCAGCTTACTGAAAAACTGTTTTTT. Combining the CDR3 with reference TRBV18 and TRBJ1-4 gives the whole variable domain NAGVMQNPRHLVRRRGQEARLRCSPMKGHSHVYWYRQLPEEGLKFMVYLQKENIIDESGMPKERFSAEFPKEGPSILRIQQVVRGDSAAYFCANSPGQLTEKLFFGSGTQLSVL.

The chain employs TRBV2 and TRBJ2-5, with TRBD1 identical over 7 bases. J gave up 1 base and V 6 bases, and 2 bases lay outside the gene matches. Germline V lookup: CDR1 SNHLY, CDR2 FYNNEI. The CDR3 covers 13 residues. The DNA for the CDR3 is TGTGCCAGCAGGACAGGGATCCAAGAGACCCAGTACTTC. Residues: CASRTGIQETQYF.

This clonotype was seen only a few times. The rearrangement links TRBV19 to TRBJ2-3; TRBD2 aligns across 8 bases. CDR1 and CDR2 (germline): LNHDA, SQIVND (reference sequence). The CDR3 is 14 amino acids. The junction had 5 bases not matched to a gene; V was cut back by 7 bases and J by 2 bases. The CDR3 coding sequence is TGTGCCAGTAACAGCGGGAGCTTCACAGATACGCAGTATTTT. It encodes CASNSGSFTDTQYF.

A remark on this clonotype: This may come from a read error, since a much larger clone is one base off. The gene calls are TRBV7-9 and TRBJ2-3, with 8 bases that match TRBD1. Trimming at V came to 5 bases and at J to 1 base, leaving 20 bases not matched to a gene. Germline lookup yields CDR1 SEHNR and CDR2 FQNEAQ (reference sequence). The CDR3 contains 20 residues. CDR3 region: CASSPSRTGRPPPRTDTQYF. CDR3 nucleotides: TGTGCCAGCAGCCCAAGCCGGACAGGGCGGCCACCACCTCGCACAGATACGCAGTATTTT.